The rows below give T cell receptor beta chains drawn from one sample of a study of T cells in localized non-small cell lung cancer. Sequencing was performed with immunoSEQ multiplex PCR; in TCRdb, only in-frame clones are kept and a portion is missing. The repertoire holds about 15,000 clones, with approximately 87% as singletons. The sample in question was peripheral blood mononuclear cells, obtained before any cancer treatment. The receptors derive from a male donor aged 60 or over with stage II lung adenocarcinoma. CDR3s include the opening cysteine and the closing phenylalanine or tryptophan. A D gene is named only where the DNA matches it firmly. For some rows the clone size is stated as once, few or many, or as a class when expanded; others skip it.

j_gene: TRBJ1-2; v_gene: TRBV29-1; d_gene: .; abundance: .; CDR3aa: CSVEVYDGYTF; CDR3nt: TGCAGCGTTGAGGTCTATGATGGCTACACCTTC
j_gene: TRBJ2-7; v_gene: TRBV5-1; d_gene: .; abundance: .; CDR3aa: CASSDGTYEQYF; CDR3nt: TGCGCCAGTTCGGACGGGACCTACGAGCAGTACTTC
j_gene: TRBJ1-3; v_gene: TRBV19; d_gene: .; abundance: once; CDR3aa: CASSIGGTTGNTIYF; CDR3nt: TGTGCCAGTAGTATAGGAGGGACGACTGGAAACACCATATATTTT
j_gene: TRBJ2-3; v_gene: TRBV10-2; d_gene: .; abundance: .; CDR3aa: CASSAGLRVTDTQYF; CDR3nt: TGCGCCAGCAGCGCGGGACTCCGAGTCACAGATACGCAGTATTTT
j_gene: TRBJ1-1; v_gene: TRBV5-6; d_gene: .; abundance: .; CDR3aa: CASTWGRGNTEAFF; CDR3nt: TGTGCCAGCACCTGGGGGCGAGGGAACACTGAAGCTTTCTTT
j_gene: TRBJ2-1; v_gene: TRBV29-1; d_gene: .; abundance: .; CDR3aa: CSVGGSSYNEQFF; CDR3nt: TGCAGCGTTGGTGGCAGTTCCTACAATGAGCAGTTCTTC
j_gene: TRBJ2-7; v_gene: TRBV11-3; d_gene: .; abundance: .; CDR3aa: CASSLSTGAQDEQYF; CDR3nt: TGTGCCAGCAGCTTATCAACGGGGGCTCAGGACGAGCAGTACTTC
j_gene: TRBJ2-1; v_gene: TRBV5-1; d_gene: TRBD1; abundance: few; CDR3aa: CASSPTQGASYNEQFF; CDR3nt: TGCGCCAGCAGCCCTACCCAGGGGGCCTCCTACAATGAGCAGTTCTTC
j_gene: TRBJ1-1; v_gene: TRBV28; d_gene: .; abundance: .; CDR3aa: CASSRYVGVNTEAFF; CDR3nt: TGTGCCAGCAGTCGGTATGTTGGAGTGAACACTGAAGCTTTCTTT
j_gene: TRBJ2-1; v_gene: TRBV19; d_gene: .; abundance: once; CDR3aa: CASSAGGVAFDEQFF; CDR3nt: TGTGCCAGTAGTGCAGGAGGCGTAGCCTTCGATGAGCAGTTCTTC
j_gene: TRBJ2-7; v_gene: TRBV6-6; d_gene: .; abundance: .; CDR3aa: CASSYSGRSYEQYF; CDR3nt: TGTGCCAGCAGTTACTCGGGACGGTCCTACGAGCAGTACTTC
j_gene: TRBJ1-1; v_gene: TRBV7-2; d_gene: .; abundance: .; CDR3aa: CASSSTLPNTEAFF; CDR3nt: TGTGCCAGCAGCTCCACTCTACCGAACACTGAAGCTTTCTTT
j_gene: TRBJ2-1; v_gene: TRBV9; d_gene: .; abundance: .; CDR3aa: CASSVAANAGHNEQFF; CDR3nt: TGTGCCAGCAGCGTAGCCGCCAACGCCGGTCACAATGAGCAGTTCTTC